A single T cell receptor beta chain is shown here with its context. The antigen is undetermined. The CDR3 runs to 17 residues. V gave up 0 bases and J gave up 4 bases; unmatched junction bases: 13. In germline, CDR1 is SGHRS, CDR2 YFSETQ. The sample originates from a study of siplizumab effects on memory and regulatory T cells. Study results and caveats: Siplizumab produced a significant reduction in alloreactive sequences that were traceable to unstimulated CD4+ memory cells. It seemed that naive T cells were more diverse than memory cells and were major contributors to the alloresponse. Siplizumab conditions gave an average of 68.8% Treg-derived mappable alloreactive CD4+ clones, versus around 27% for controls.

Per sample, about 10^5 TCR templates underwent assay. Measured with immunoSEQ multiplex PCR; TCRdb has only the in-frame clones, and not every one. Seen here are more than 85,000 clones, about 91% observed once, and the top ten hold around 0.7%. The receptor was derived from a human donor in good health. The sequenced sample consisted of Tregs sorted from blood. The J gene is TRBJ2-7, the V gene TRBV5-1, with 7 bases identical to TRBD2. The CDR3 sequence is CASSLVTGRGIRYEQYF. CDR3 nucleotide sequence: TGCGCCAGCAGCTTGGTAACTGGGCGGGGGATCCGGTACGAGCAGTACTTC.